The T cell receptor (beta chain) described here comes from a study of post-analysis software for immune sequencing data (dated by TCRdb to the mid-2010s). Background on the whole study: Recorded disease courses included relapsing-remitting, secondary progressive and progressive-relapsing multiple sclerosis, with some patients lacking subtype annotation. The patient repertoires were set against roughly eleven previously published healthy control repertoires from donors whose ages ranged from roughly 6 to 26 years. A subset of samples was prepared in parallel using single-end sample barcoding, then pooled and co-amplified after Illumina adapter ligation. On the study overall, not on this receptor specifically: Significantly higher frequencies in patients than in controls were found for roughly 5 TRBV segments, including TRBV5-6, TRBV5-1 and TRBV20-1. When samples were clustered directly using the F measure, samples prepared in the same batch co-clustered strongly, which prompted a batch-effect correction. Multiple sclerosis patients had significantly lower normalized Chao1 diversity than controls, a result that suggests substantial peripheral T-cell clonal expansion. The multiple sclerosis patient group was slightly younger than the control group.

Comment on this clonotype: Its antigen is still unknown. No much larger clone exists at a distance of one base, and base qualities are not known.

The library was made by PCR. The data were produced on an Illumina HiSeq 2500. Unique molecular identifiers were incorporated into TCR beta cDNA libraries to reduce PCR and sequencing biases. Some 500,000 cDNA molecules were obtained for every 1 to 10 million input T cells, so each molecule roughly corresponded to one T cell. The patient libraries were prepared and sequenced using the same protocol as the earlier healthy control dataset. Within a given batch, samples were prepared together, multiplexed and sequenced on the same HiSeq lane. Regarding the original processing steps: MIGEC handled the raw barcoded reads, throwing out single-read molecular identifier groups before consensus assembly and CDR3 extraction. VDJtools was used for post-analysis of the clonotype tables, and diversity was normalized by down-sampling every dataset to the size of the smallest sample. Repertoire overlap clustering matched CDR3 amino acid but not nucleotide sequences to correct batch-related cross-sample contamination. TCRdb reran the public reads through fastp at Q25 and MiXCR, keeping productive beta chains. Every CDR3 protein is listed once, alongside the most common genes and DNA of its rows. None of the V and J calls come from the authors' own analysis; TCRdb made them. Counted in this sample were some 500,000 distinct CDR3 sequences; around 40% of them appeared once. 9.5% to 13% of the sample belongs to the ten largest clones.

To demonstrate the VDJtools post-analysis software, TCR beta repertoires were profiled from the peripheral blood of more than ten young patients with multiple sclerosis. The multiple sclerosis patients were children and adolescents between about 6 and 15 years of age. V drops 6 bases and J drops 9 bases, leaving 21 bases in between. The CDR3 holds 15 amino acids from the cysteine to the phenylalanine. This entry keeps only the CDR3 DNA: 45 bases, framed from base 1. Specimen: blood. The sequence derives from a girl aged 5 to 17 with multiple sclerosis. The V and J segments used are TRBV12-3 or TRBV12-4 and TRBJ1-5, with no D gene named confidently. The bases are TGTGCCAGCAGCGAAGGGCCCGGAGGCGCCGGGCCCCAGCATTTT. It translates to CASSEGPGGAGPQHF.